The next 15 T cell receptor beta chains were all read from a single sample in a study of control samples from healthy donors and cancer patients. Data came from immunoSEQ multiplex PCR; TCRdb stores just in-frame clones and leaves some out. The profile covers about 130,000 clones, with 80% to 95% appearing a single time and 4.5% to 7% taken by the ten largest. The sequenced sample was blood. These receptors came from a man aged 18-30 years in good health.

The chain couples TRBV12-3 or TRBV12-4 to TRBJ2-7, with 9 bases that match TRBD2. V lost 8 bases, J lost 6 bases, and 8 bases stayed unmatched. The CDR3 extends over 13 amino acids. CDR3 sequence: CASSRGGFLEQYF. Written as DNA, the CDR3 is TGTGCCAGCTCGCGGGGGGGCTTTCTCGAGCAGTACTTC.

Turning to this clone: Compared with germline, one end of the junction differs, possibly owing to a read error. The CDR3 DNA is TGTGCCAGCAGTTTAGGACAGTACCAAGAGACCCAGTACTTC. Translating it yields CASSLGQYQETQYF. The chain recombines TRBV7-9 with TRBJ2-5; TRBD1 might be the D (6 bases). The germline V gene has CDR1 SEHNR and CDR2 FQNEAQ (reference sequence). This CDR3 has 14 amino acids.

This chain uses TRBV18 with TRBJ2-1, with 16 bases aligning to TRBD2. Trimming at V came to 5 bases and at J to 0 bases, leaving 7 bases not matched to a gene. This CDR3 is 19 amino acids long. Germline-derived CDR1 and CDR2 are KGHSH and LQKENI. CDR3 DNA sequence: TGTGCCAGCTCATCGGGACTAGCGGGGGGGTACCGCTCCTACAATGAGCAGTTCTTC. It is translated as CASSSGLAGGYRSYNEQFF. The entire variable domain, with the rest obtained from reference TRBV18 and TRBJ2-1, is as follows: NAGVMQNPRHLVRRRGQEARLRCSPMKGHSHVYWYRQLPEEGLKFMVYLQKENIIDESGMPKERFSAEFPKEGPSILRIQQVVRGDSAAYFCASSSGLAGGYRSYNEQFFGPGTRLTVL.

This clone is a singleton in its sample. The rearrangement links TRBV10-3 to TRBJ2-3; TRBD2 might be the D (6 bases). Germline CDR1 reads ENHRY; CDR2 reads SYGVKD. This CDR3 contains 14 residues. Trimming stripped 10 bases from V and 2 bases from J, with 16 bases between. For the CDR3, the DNA is TGTGCCAGCCGGGACTTCCAATCCACAGATACGCAGTATTTT. Amino acid sequence: CASRDFQSTDTQYF.

J is TRBJ2-7 and V is TRBV25-1; 7 bases map to TRBD2. The CDR3 sequence is 18 residues long. Germline CDR1 and CDR2: MGHDK and SYGVNS. The trim removed 4 bases at V and 0 bases at J, leaving 15 bases unmatched. The CDR3, as DNA: TGTGCCAGCAGTGTTAATGGGGCAGCGGGGATTAGCTCCTACGAGCAGTACTTC. Encoded protein: CASSVNGAAGISSYEQYF.

The rearrangement links TRBV9 to TRBJ2-2; no firm D call. V was trimmed by 1 base and J by 4 bases, leaving 8 bases between them. The germline V gene has CDR1 SGDLS and CDR2 YYNGEE. There are 14 residues in the CDR3. As DNA, the CDR3 is TGTGCCAGCAGCGTATCTGGGTTCACCGGGGAGCTGTTTTTT. The encoded protein is CASSVSGFTGELFF.

This chain joins TRBV15 and TRBJ2-2; 12 bases line up with TRBD2. With 2 bases clipped from V and 0 bases from J, the junction kept 10 bases outside the gene matches. Germline V CDR1 and CDR2: LNHNV, YYDKDF (reference sequence). This CDR3 contains 20 residues. The CDR3 DNA reads TGTGCCACCAGCAGAACTCTCCCGGCTAGCGGGGGGGCGAACACCGGGGAGCTGTTTTTT. It specifies CATSRTLPASGGANTGELFF. Looking up the rest from reference TRBV15 and TRBJ2-2 gives the full variable domain: DAMVIQNPRYQVTQFGKPVTLSCSQTLNHNVMYWYQQKSSQAPKLLFHYYDKDFNNEADTPDNFQSRRPNTSFCFLDIRSPGLGDTAMYLCATSRTLPASGGANTGELFFGEGSRLTVL.

V and J are TRBV6-5 and TRBJ1-6; no clear D. Germline CDR1 is MNHEY and CDR2 is SVGAGI. V was shortened by 6 bases and J by 4 bases, with 13 bases between the two germline ends. The CDR3 covers 15 residues. DNA for the CDR3: TGTGCCAGCAGGCCCCGGGAGGGATATAATTCACCCCTCCACTTT. The encoded protein is CASRPREGYNSPLHF.

The chain is built from TRBV11-2 and TRBJ2-3; 9 bases map to TRBD1. The ends lost 3 bases at V and 4 bases at J; junction bases unmatched: 5. Germline lookup yields CDR1 SGHAT and CDR2 FQNNGV. CDR3 length: 15 amino acids. The CDR3 DNA sequence: TGTGCCAGCAGCTTGAGGACAGGGGTAGCAGATACGCAGTATTTT. Amino acids: CASSLRTGVADTQYF.

The chain couples TRBV7-9 to TRBJ1-4; D is unresolved. This CDR3 has 11 amino acids. CDR1 and CDR2 from the germline V gene are SEHNR and FQNEAQ (reference sequence). V was shortened by 9 bases and J by 8 bases, with 10 bases between the two germline ends. The CDR3 protein is CASTEEEKLFF. The CDR3 region has the DNA TGTGCCAGTACCGAGGAGGAAAAACTGTTTTTT. The full variable domain, rest sourced from reference TRBV7-9 and TRBJ1-4, is DTGVSQNPRHKITKRGQNVTFRCDPISEHNRLYWYRQTLGQGPEFLTYFQNEAQLEKSRLLSDRFSAERPKGSFSTLEIQRTEQGDSAMYLCASTEEEKLFFGSGTQLSVL.

The genes are TRBV3-1 (or the pseudogene TRBV3-2) and TRBJ2-7; 10 positions match TRBD1. After removal of 4 bases from V and 2 bases from J, the junction contained 8 bases not matched to a gene. Germline lookup yields CDR1 LGHDT and CDR2 YNNKEL (reference sequence). CDR3 size: 16 residues. Here the CDR3 DNA reads TGTGCCAGCAGCCCCAACCCGGGACAGGGGCCCTACGAGCAGTACTTC. Protein product: CASSPNPGQGPYEQYF.

The V and J genes are TRBV9 and TRBJ2-3, with TRBD1 as a possible D gene (5 bases). The germline CDR1 and CDR2 sequences are SGDLS and YYNGEE. Trimming removed 3 bases at V and 0 bases at J, with 8 bases between. The length of the CDR3 is 14 residues. This CDR3 is CASSGQPSTDTQYF. CDR3 nucleotide sequence: TGTGCCAGCAGCGGACAGCCTAGCACAGATACGCAGTATTTT.

This rearrangement joins TRBV6-2 or TRBV6-3 to TRBJ2-7; tentatively, D is TRBD1 (5 bases). V was shortened by 0 bases and J by 5 bases, with 8 bases between the two germline ends. This CDR3 contains 13 residues. Looked up from germline, CDR1 is MNHEY and CDR2 is SVGEGT. The CDR3 here is CASSYSPRDEQYF. The CDR3 DNA follows: TGTGCCAGCAGTTACTCGCCCAGGGACGAGCAGTACTTC.

This rearrangement joins TRBV2 to TRBJ1-5; TRBD1 matches at 9 bases. This CDR3 is 14 amino acids long. The germline CDR1 and CDR2 sequences are SNHLY and FYNNEI. V gave up 7 bases and J gave up 2 bases; unmatched junction bases: 3. CDR3 in amino acids: CASNRDRGNQPQHF. The CDR3 region has the DNA TGTGCCAGCAACCGGGACAGGGGCAATCAGCCCCAGCATTTT. Filled out from reference TRBV2 and TRBJ1-5, the complete variable domain reads EPEVTQTPSHQVTQMGQEVILRCVPISNHLYFYWYRQILGQKVEFLVSFYNNEISEKSEIFDDQFSVERPDGSNFTLKIRSTKLEDSAMYFCASNRDRGNQPQHFGDGTRLSIL.

The V call is TRBV2, the J call TRBJ1-6, with D hard to call. The germline CDR1 and CDR2 sequences are SNHLY and FYNNEI. The germline V and J ends were trimmed by 6 bases and 9 bases, with 15 bases remaining between them. The CDR3 is 14 residues long. The CDR3 DNA reads TGTGCCAGCAGACGCCGGGCTACAGCTTCACCCCTCCACTTT. It codes for CASRRRATASPLHF.